This entry describes one T cell receptor beta chain. It has no known antigen specificity. There are no base qualities to consult, and no much larger clone falls within one base. These data come from a study of blood T cell repertoires in COVID-19 (dated by TCRdb to the early 2020s). Turning to the overall study: Collaborator samples came from the United States, Italy and Spain and covered acute and convalescent phases of COVID-19. Where available, HLA class I and class II types were obtained from metadata supplied by the sample provider rather than from assay-based typing. The dataset comprised deeply sampled blood TCRbeta repertoires from subjects exposed to, actively infected with, or recovered from COVID-19. The repertoires were released in a freely available public database intended as a resource for research on the immune response to SARS-CoV-2. Sample metadata almost always included a de-identified subject ID, COVID-19 status, age in years and sex. Samples were obtained from the ongoing ImmuneRACE study (first 160 participants) and from 1,254 subjects provided by 6 global collaborators. The prospective study material was composed of cDNA or gDNA derived from T cells, B-cell-depleted T cells, or PBMCs.

The CDR3 has 16 amino acids, counting the end cysteine and phenylalanine. The CDR3 DNA has 48 bases and is translated from base 1. Looking up the germline V gene yields CDR1 SGHDT and CDR2 YYEEEE. Trimming takes 3 bases off V and 6 bases off J; junction bases not matched to a gene: 12. TCRbeta CDR3 regions were amplified from genomic DNA using the immunoSEQ Assay, a bias-controlled multiplex PCR. On the study's bioinformatics: The number of nucleated cells in each sample was estimated by amplification of reference gene primers within the assay. To quantify the absolute abundance of each unique TCRbeta CDR3 rearrangement, sequence reads were collapsed and filtered. For each sample, productive Simpson clonality was calculated by taking the square root of Simpson's diversity index across productive rearrangements. Entries here come from immuneACCESS through TCRdb and include only in-frame sequences with V and J called. Some clones fail to appear in such tables; in the studies checked, an unresolved V gene covers under half of the shortfall, and the cause of the remainder is unknown. That table gives V, J and clone size, and the DNA gave D and trimming. The sample records 85,000 to 100,000 clones, just over 85% of which are singletons. The top ten hold under 15% of the sample.

On the study overall, not on this receptor specifically: How much clinical and demographic metadata was included differed by source and by participant, and the metadata was provided uncurated.

Each collaborating institution followed its own protocols to collect whole blood in K2EDTA tubes. For TCRbeta analysis, collaborator samples were shipped as frozen whole blood, as isolated PBMCs, or as DNA extracted from either sample type. The sequence derives from a woman in her sixties or seventies in a cohort sampled during active or convalescent COVID-19. Rearrangement joined TRBV5-6 to TRBJ2-3, with 8 bases matching TRBD2. Sequencing was carried out using peripheral blood. The CDR3 corresponds to CASSWKDRGGKDTQYF. Here is the DNA: TGTGCCAGCAGCTGGAAGGATCGGGGGGGCAAGGATACGCAGTATTTT.